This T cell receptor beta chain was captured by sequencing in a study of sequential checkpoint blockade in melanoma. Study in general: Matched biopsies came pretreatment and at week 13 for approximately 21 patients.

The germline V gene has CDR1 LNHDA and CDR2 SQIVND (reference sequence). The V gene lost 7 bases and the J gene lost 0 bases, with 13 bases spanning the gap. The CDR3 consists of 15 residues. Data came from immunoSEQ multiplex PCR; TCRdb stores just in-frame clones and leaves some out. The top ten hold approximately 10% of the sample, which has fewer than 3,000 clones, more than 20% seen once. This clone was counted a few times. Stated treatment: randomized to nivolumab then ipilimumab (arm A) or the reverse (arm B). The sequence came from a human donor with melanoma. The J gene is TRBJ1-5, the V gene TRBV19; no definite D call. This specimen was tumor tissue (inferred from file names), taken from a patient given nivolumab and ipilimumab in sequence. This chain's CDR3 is CASTPTSYSNQPQHF. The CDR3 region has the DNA TGTGCCAGTACGCCGACCTCTTATAGCAATCAGCCCCAGCATTTT.